A single sample gave rise to the 11 T cell receptor beta chains below, sequenced in a study of cytomegalovirus exposure and HLA in healthy donors. Use of 60 Vbeta and 13 Jbeta primers characterized the PCR. Sequencing was performed with immunoSEQ multiplex PCR; in TCRdb, only in-frame clones are kept and a portion is missing. The repertoire includes more than 90,000 clones, roughly three quarters of them detected once, and about 3% sits in the top ten. Sequenced input: PBMCs. The receptors derive from a woman younger than 35 in good health and CMV-seropositive.

V usage is TRBV7-8 and J usage is TRBJ2-2; 9 bases align to TRBD2. J gave up 2 bases and V 0 bases, and 4 bases lay outside the gene matches. The CDR3 has 17 residues. Germline V gives CDR1 SGHVS, CDR2 FQNEAQ. As DNA, the CDR3 is TGTGCCAGCAGCTTAGCGGAGCGGGGGGAAAACACCGGGGAGCTGTTTTTT. It specifies CASSLAERGENTGELFF.

This chain joins TRBV5-6 and TRBJ2-3; perhaps TRBD2 as D (5 bases). CDR3 length: 16 amino acids. Germline CDR1 is SGHDT and CDR2 is YYEEEE. Trimming left V 0 bases short and J 6 bases short, with 17 bases between. The CDR3, as DNA: TGTGCCAGCAGCTTGGGGCTAGCCAGATTAGGGGATACGCAGTATTTT. As protein: CASSLGLARLGDTQYF.

V is TRBV10-2 and J is TRBJ2-5; the match to TRBD2 covers 13 bases. J gave up 5 bases and V 0 bases, and 9 bases lay outside the gene matches. The CDR3 length is 18 residues. Germline V gene lookup returns CDR1 WSHSY and CDR2 SAAADI. The CDR3 DNA sequence: TGCGCCAGCAGTGAGTCAAGCGGACTAGCGGGAGCGTGGGAGACCCAGTACTTC. Its translation: CASSESSGLAGAWETQYF.

The chain carries TRBV5-1 and TRBJ2-7; 10 nucleotides line up with TRBD1. Germline assignment: CDR1 SGHRS and CDR2 YFSETQ. With V trimmed by 2 bases and J by 0 bases, 5 bases remained unmatched. The CDR3 totals 16 residues. DNA of the CDR3: TGCGCCAGCAGCTTTACCGGGACAGGGGTCTCCTACGAGCAGTACTTC. This encodes CASSFTGTGVSYEQYF.

The J gene is TRBJ2-7, the V gene TRBV10-2; D is unclear. This CDR3 is 15 amino acids long. Per the germline V gene, CDR1 is WSHSY and CDR2 is SAAADI. Trimming removed 6 bases at V and 3 bases at J, with 18 bases between. This CDR3 reads CASSPLVESIYEQYF. In DNA form, the CDR3 reads TGCGCCAGCAGCCCCCTAGTAGAATCAATCTACGAGCAGTACTTC.

The V gene is TRBV27, the J gene TRBJ2-7; TRBD1 matches at 7 bases. CDR3 length: 14 amino acids. V trimming: 5 bases; J trimming: 3 bases; junction bases outside the gene matches: 7. In germline, CDR1 is MNHEY, CDR2 SMNVEV (reference sequence). The CDR3 DNA sequence: TGTGCCAGCAGTCCCCCGGGACAGATCTACGAGCAGTACTTC. The encoded protein is CASSPPGQIYEQYF.

This clone was recorded once. The chain couples TRBV5-5 to TRBJ2-1, with 11 positions matching TRBD2. CDR1 is SGHKS and CDR2 is YYEKEE in the germline V gene (reference sequence). Germline trimming cut 1 base from V and 7 bases from J; bases unmatched to any gene: 1. The CDR3 spans 14 residues. The CDR3 here is CASSLTSGGNEQFF. CDR3 DNA: TGTGCCAGCAGCTTGACTAGCGGGGGTAATGAGCAGTTCTTC.

V usage is TRBV4-2 and J usage is TRBJ2-1; 13 positions agree with TRBD2. V was clipped by 3 bases and J by 9 bases; unmatched bases: 11. The CDR3 is 17 residues long. CDR1 is LGHNA, CDR2 YNFKEQ, per germline. The CDR3, as DNA: TGTGCCAGCAGCCAGATTAAACTAGCGGGAGGGCCGGGTGAGCAGTTCTTC. Its translation is CASSQIKLAGGPGEQFF.

The chain links TRBV19 to TRBJ1-5; the D gene is possibly TRBD1 (5 bases). V was pared by 3 bases and J by 1 base, with 16 bases between. The germline V gene encodes CDR1 LNHDA and CDR2 SQIVND (reference sequence). The CDR3 has 17 residues. The CDR3 reads CASSILVGGLSNQPQHF. Written as DNA, the CDR3 is TGTGCCAGTAGTATCCTCGTCGGGGGGTTAAGCAATCAGCCCCAGCATTTT.

The rearrangement links TRBV2 to TRBJ1-5; D uncertain. Germline CDR1 is SNHLY and CDR2 is FYNNEI. The V and J ends lost 6 bases and 0 bases respectively, with 9 bases between them. CDR3 size: 14 residues. The CDR3 sequence is CASRVEYSNQPQHF. In DNA, the CDR3 is TGTGCCAGCAGAGTGGAGTATAGCAATCAGCCCCAGCATTTT.

The rearrangement links TRBV2 to TRBJ2-5; 7 positions match TRBD2. This CDR3 comprises 15 residues. Germline-derived CDR1 and CDR2 are SNHLY and FYNNEI. Unmatched junction bases numbered 6, after V lost 4 bases and J lost 1 base. The CDR3 spells CASSVGSGFQETQYF. The CDR3 nucleotides read TGTGCCAGCAGTGTGGGTAGCGGGTTCCAAGAGACCCAGTACTTC.